The T cell receptor beta chain described here comes from a study of control samples from healthy donors and cancer patients. Only in-frame clones appear in the TCRdb table, and some are missing; sequencing was by immunoSEQ multiplex PCR. The sample carries about 130,000 clones, about 95% recorded once. The CDR3 length is 12 residues. Germline V gene sequence: CDR1 SEHNR, CDR2 FQNEAQ (reference sequence). Trimming cost V 6 bases and J 11 bases, with 13 bases left between them. This clone has a handful of counts. Sequencing was performed on PBMCs. The TCR was taken from a man aged 55 to 70 with colorectal cancer. The chain joins TRBV7-9 to TRBJ2-2; no definite D call. The CDR3, as DNA: TGTGCCAGCAGTACGTATGTGAGAGAGCTGTTTTTT. Its translation: CASSTYVRELFF.